This paragraph reports one TCR beta chain. The antigen remains unidentified. This specimen belongs to a study of T-cell memory formation after mild COVID-19. Turning to the study itself: Largely donor-specific TCR clusters were found.

Overall study results and limits: CD4+ contracting clones lay mainly in CM and EM, CD8+ ones in EMRA. Pre-infection memory harbored some responding clones, suggesting cross-reactive memory joined.

TCRdb re-analysed the 5' RACE reads in MiXCR, keeping a single row per CDR3 protein. The table includes about 200,000 distinct CDR3 sequences, over 7.5% detected once. The CDR3 spans 13 residues. Germline V CDR1 and CDR2: SGHRS, YFSETQ. Trimming stripped 2 bases from V and 10 bases from J, with 10 bases between. The J gene is TRBJ1-6, the V gene TRBV5-1, with D perhaps TRBD1 (5 bases). The TCR comes from a man aged 18 to 30 who had mild COVID-19 (a few samples of this study predate the infection). Cell type and time point are not known. Sequences were obtained from PBMCs or a T cell subset sorted from them (not recorded which). The CDR3 sequence: CASSFGGNSPLHF. The CDR3 bases are TGCGCCAGCAGCTTCGGGGGTAACTCACCCCTCCACTTT.